These T cell receptor beta chains were read from a single sample in a study of blood T cell repertoires in COVID-19. The method was immunoSEQ multiplex PCR; TCRdb's version includes in-frame clones alone and lacks a portion of them. The data show around 300,000 clones, with approximately 89% seen just once and under 2.5% held by the top ten. The sample consisted of PBMCs or T cells enriched from blood (not recorded which). These TCRs come from an older woman who had recovered from COVID-19. CDR3s include the opening cysteine and the closing phenylalanine or tryptophan. The order of the fields is J gene, D gene, clone size, V gene, CDR3 DNA, CDR3 protein. The D gene is left open where the match is weak. Part of the rows lack a size; the others show once, few, many or a class for expanded clones.

J: TRBJ2-3; D: TRBD2; size: .; V: TRBV19; DNA: TGTGCCAGTAGTAGACAAGCGGGAGGGCCCGGAGATACGCAGTATTTT; CDR3: CASSRQAGGPGDTQYF
J: TRBJ1-3; D: .; size: .; V: TRBV28; DNA: TGTGCCAGCAGCTTGGCGGGGAGTGGTGGAAACACCATATATTTT; CDR3: CASSLAGSGGNTIYF
J: TRBJ1-3; D: TRBD1; size: .; V: TRBV28; DNA: TGTGCCAGCAGTTTAGTTACAGGGGGCGCGGGTGGAAACACCATATATTTT; CDR3: CASSLVTGGAGGNTIYF
J: TRBJ1-4; D: .; size: .; V: TRBV5-1; DNA: TGCGCCAGCAGCTTGGGACAGCCACGGGAAAAACTGTTTTTT; CDR3: CASSLGQPREKLFF
J: TRBJ1-2; D: .; size: .; V: TRBV28; DNA: TGTGCCAGCAGTTTAGGACAGAACTATGGCTACACCTTC; CDR3: CASSLGQNYGYTF
J: TRBJ1-2; D: .; size: .; V: TRBV24-1; DNA: TGTGCCACCAGTGACGGCAGGCTGGGCTACACCTTC; CDR3: CATSDGRLGYTF
J: TRBJ2-1; D: .; size: .; V: TRBV28; DNA: TGTGCCAGCAGTAGGGGGTACAATGAGCAGTTCTTC; CDR3: CASSRGYNEQFF
J: TRBJ1-1; D: TRBD1; size: .; V: TRBV3-1/TRBV3-2; DNA: TGTGCCAGCAGCCAAACACCGGGACAGGGGGGGGCTTTGAACACTGAAGCTTTCTTT; CDR3: CASSQTPGQGGALNTEAFF
J: TRBJ2-1; D: .; size: .; V: TRBV9; DNA: TGTGCCAGCAGCGGCGGACAGCGTATGAATTTGAATGAGCAGTTCTTC; CDR3: CASSGGQRMNLNEQFF
J: TRBJ1-2; D: TRBD1; size: .; V: TRBV7-8; DNA: TGTGCCAGCAGCAAGGACAGGGTTGACTATGGCTACACCTTC; CDR3: CASSKDRVDYGYTF
J: TRBJ2-7; D: TRBD1; size: .; V: TRBV28; DNA: TGTGCCAGCCTCGGGACAGGGGAAGAGCAGTACTTC; CDR3: CASLGTGEEQYF
J: TRBJ1-5; D: .; size: .; V: TRBV19; DNA: TGTGCCAGTAGTTTGGCAGGGCATCAGCCCCAGCATTTT; CDR3: CASSLAGHQPQHF
J: TRBJ1-1; D: .; size: .; V: TRBV7-9; DNA: TGTGCCAGCAGCTTCACAGGGAGTTCGGCTGAAGCTTTCTTT; CDR3: CASSFTGSSAEAFF
J: TRBJ1-2; D: TRBD1; size: .; V: TRBV28; DNA: TGTGCCAGCAGAGCGCTATACAGGGGAAACTATGGCTACACCTTC; CDR3: CASRALYRGNYGYTF
J: TRBJ2-2; D: TRBD2; size: .; V: TRBV11-3; DNA: TGTGCCAGCAGCTTAGTTCTGGCGGGAGGAGCGACCGGGGAGCTGTTTTTT; CDR3: CASSLVLAGGATGELFF
J: TRBJ2-4; D: .; size: .; V: TRBV25-1; DNA: TGTGCCAGCAGTCCGCTACTTAAAAACATTCAGTACTTC; CDR3: CASSPLLKNIQYF
J: TRBJ2-5; D: .; size: once; V: TRBV7-7; DNA: TGTGCTAGCAGCCCTAGGGGAGGACCTGGGATTGAGACCCAGTACTTC; CDR3: CASSPRGGPGIETQYF
J: TRBJ2-1; D: TRBD2; size: .; V: TRBV9; DNA: TGTGCCAGCAGCCCACCCTCGGGGGGTCAGGTCAATGAGCAGTTCTTC; CDR3: CASSPPSGGQVNEQFF
J: TRBJ2-2; D: TRBD1; size: few; V: TRBV5-4; DNA: TGTGCCAGCAGTCGACAGGGGATGGTTTCCGGGGAGCTGTTTTTT; CDR3: CASSRQGMVSGELFF
J: TRBJ2-3; D: TRBD2; size: .; V: TRBV27; DNA: TGTGCCAGCAGTTTATTCTTTGGGGGACTAGCGGGAGATACGCAGTATTTT; CDR3: CASSLFFGGLAGDTQYF
J: TRBJ1-2; D: .; size: once; V: TRBV7-9; DNA: TGTGCCAGCAGCTTGACAGGTGCCGCGGGCTATGGCTACACCTTC; CDR3: CASSLTGAAGYGYTF
J: TRBJ2-1; D: .; size: .; V: TRBV6-5; DNA: TGTGCCAGCAGTTGGGGGGGCAACAATGAGCAGTTCTTC; CDR3: CASSWGGNNEQFF
J: TRBJ1-1; D: .; size: .; V: TRBV2; DNA: TGTGCCAGCAGGGGTAGGGGTACGGACACTGAAGCTTTCTTT; CDR3: CASRGRGTDTEAFF
J: TRBJ2-5; D: .; size: .; V: TRBV30; DNA: TGTGCCTGGAGGGCGGGGCCAGCATCACCGCAAGAGACCCAGTACTTC; CDR3: CAWRAGPASPQETQYF
J: TRBJ1-2; D: TRBD1; size: many; V: TRBV7-9; DNA: TGTGCCAGCAGCGGGACAGGGGGCTATGGCTACACCTTC; CDR3: CASSGTGGYGYTF
J: TRBJ1-4; D: TRBD1; size: .; V: TRBV6-5; DNA: TGTGCCAGCAGTTACACCCCGGGACAGATTGAAAAACTGTTTTTT; CDR3: CASSYTPGQIEKLFF
J: TRBJ1-1; D: .; size: .; V: TRBV28; DNA: TGTGCCAGCAGTCTGGGAGGGCCGCCGAAAGCTTTCTTT; CDR3: CASSLGGPPKAFF
J: TRBJ2-3; D: .; size: .; V: TRBV18; DNA: TGTGCCAGCTCATCTAACAGGGTTCAAGGCACAGATACGCAGTATTTT; CDR3: CASSSNRVQGTDTQYF
J: TRBJ1-4; D: TRBD1; size: .; V: TRBV5-1; DNA: TGCGCCAGCAGACCAGGACAGGGGAGTGAAAAACTGTTTTTT; CDR3: CASRPGQGSEKLFF
J: TRBJ1-1; D: .; size: .; V: TRBV28; DNA: TGTGCCAGCAGCACCTACCGTAGCACTGAAGCTTTCTTT; CDR3: CASSTYRSTEAFF
J: TRBJ2-5; D: .; size: .; V: TRBV10-1; DNA: TGCTCCCAACCACCCGCAGTCCCCCAAGAGACCCAGTACTTC; CDR3: CSQPPAVPQETQYF
J: TRBJ2-7; D: TRBD1; size: .; V: TRBV11-3; DNA: TGTGCCAGCGGCCTTGTGGGACAGGGCCACGAGCAGTACTTC; CDR3: CASGLVGQGHEQYF
J: TRBJ2-7; D: .; size: .; V: TRBV5-4; DNA: TGTGCCAGCAGCCCGGGGGGGCAGGGGGTTTCCTACGAGCAGTACTTC; CDR3: CASSPGGQGVSYEQYF
J: TRBJ1-1; D: .; size: .; V: TRBV29-1; DNA: TGCAGCGTTGATGGCCAGGGGATCGCTGAAGCTTTCTTT; CDR3: CSVDGQGIAEAFF
J: TRBJ2-5; D: .; size: .; V: TRBV5-5; DNA: TGTGCCAGCAGCTTTCGCCAGGGATACCCAGAGACCCAGTACTTC; CDR3: CASSFRQGYPETQYF
J: TRBJ2-1; D: .; size: .; V: TRBV2; DNA: TGTGCCAGCAGTAACGCGAGGTTCGATGAGCAGTTCTTC; CDR3: CASSNARFDEQFF
J: TRBJ1-5; D: .; size: .; V: TRBV10-1; DNA: TGCGCCAGCAGTGAATCACAGACGGATAGCAATCAGCCCCAGCATTTT; CDR3: CASSESQTDSNQPQHF
J: TRBJ1-4; D: .; size: .; V: TRBV5-1; DNA: TGCGCCAGCAGCACCGGGTGGGAGGGGGAAAAACTGTTTTTT; CDR3: CASSTGWEGEKLFF
J: TRBJ2-1; D: .; size: once; V: TRBV6-5; DNA: TGTGCCAGCTATGACTTCCTGCGGGTTCATGAGCAGTTCTTC; CDR3: CASYDFLRVHEQFF
J: TRBJ2-2; D: TRBD1; size: .; V: TRBV2; DNA: TGTGCCAGCAAAGGGACAGGGGTCACCGGGGAGCTGTTTTTT; CDR3: CASKGTGVTGELFF